The 3 T cell receptor beta chains presented below share a single source sample, sequenced in a study of cytomegalovirus exposure and HLA in healthy donors. Vbeta (60) and Jbeta (13) primers were used in the PCR. Measured with immunoSEQ multiplex PCR; TCRdb has only the in-frame clones, and not every one. The table includes some 200,000 clones, 70% to 85% detected once. The material sequenced was PBMCs. The receptor source for this set is a man aged 45-60 years in good health and CMV-seronegative.

A word on this clone: The same CDR3 arises from other DNA sequences in this sample as well. The V gene is TRBV2, the J gene TRBJ2-7; TRBD1 agrees at 9 bases. Germline trimming cut 2 bases from V and 4 bases from J; bases unmatched to any gene: 6. Per germline, CDR1 SNHLY and CDR2 FYNNEI. The CDR3 extends over 15 amino acids. The CDR3 DNA reads as TGTGCCAGCAGTGAACATGGGACAGGGAGGTACGAGCAGTACTTC. As protein: CASSEHGTGRYEQYF.

The V call is TRBV9, the J call TRBJ2-7; TRBD1 is a possible D gene (5 bases). Trimming removed 4 bases at V and 0 bases at J, with 11 bases between. The CDR3 consists of 14 residues. Germline V gene lookup returns CDR1 SGDLS and CDR2 YYNGEE. CDR3 DNA sequence: TGTGCCAGCAGCCCCCGACAGAGCTCCTACGAGCAGTACTTC. It yields the protein CASSPRQSSYEQYF.

This chain uses TRBV4-1 with TRBJ2-1; unclear D gene. This CDR3 contains 14 residues. The V gene's germline CDR1 is MGHRA and CDR2 YSYEKL. V lost 1 base, J lost 8 bases, and 12 bases lay in between. The CDR3 DNA sequence: TGCGCCAGCAGCCAAGGTCTACAAGACTATGAGCAGTTCTTC. Protein: CASSQGLQDYEQFF.